A selection of T cell receptor beta chains follows, all from one sample in a study of technical replicates of blood from a handful of donors. Repertoires were generated with immunoSEQ multiplex PCR, while TCRdb's copy carries only in-frame clones and drops some. The sample lists about 60,000 clones, over 90% occurring once. Sequencing was done on a sample of PBMCs. The receptors derive from a human donor in good health. Some clones in this sample may be carry-over from other donors' samples. Each CDR3 is given with its conserved first and last residue. A D gene is named only where the DNA matches it firmly.

D | J | V | CDR3
- | TRBJ1-1 | TRBV6-1 | CASSRGAGLNTEAFF
- | TRBJ1-2 | TRBV2 | CARLQETYGYTF
- | TRBJ1-5 | TRBV27 | CASSSQTPEVGSRQPQHF
TRBD2 | TRBJ2-1 | TRBV9 | CASSVFPPTSGGYNEQFF
- | TRBJ2-4 | TRBV20-1 | CSARGGGNQYF
- | TRBJ2-1 | TRBV4-2 | CASSQRGSGEQFF
- | TRBJ1-1 | TRBV5-4 | CASSLLNTEAFF
TRBD2 | TRBJ2-2 | TRBV4-1 | CASSRLAGGRGTGELFF
- | TRBJ2-2 | TRBV7-8 | CASSFGGRGFTGELFF
- | TRBJ1-2 | TRBV19 | CASSSNYGYTF
- | TRBJ2-1 | TRBV5-4 | CASSLISLENEQFF
TRBD1 | TRBJ2-7 | TRBV7-2 | CASSPRQGGTYEQYF
- | TRBJ2-7 | TRBV30 | CAWSVSGEQYF
- | TRBJ2-7 | TRBV5-1 | CASSLGGGEQYF
- | TRBJ1-3 | TRBV7-9 | CASSPAGNTIYF